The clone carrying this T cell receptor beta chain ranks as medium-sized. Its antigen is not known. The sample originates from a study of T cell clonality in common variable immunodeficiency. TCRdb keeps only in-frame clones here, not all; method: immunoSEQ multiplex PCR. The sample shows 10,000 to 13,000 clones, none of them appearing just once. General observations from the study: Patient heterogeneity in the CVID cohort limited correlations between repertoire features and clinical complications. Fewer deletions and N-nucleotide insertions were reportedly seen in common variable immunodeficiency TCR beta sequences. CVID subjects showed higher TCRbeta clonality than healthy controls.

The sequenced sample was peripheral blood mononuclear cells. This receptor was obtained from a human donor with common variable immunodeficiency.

CDR3 DNA, as far as it was read: TGCGCCAGCAGCTTGGATACAGCCTCTGGAAACACC. Amino acid sequence: CASSLDTASGNT. The full-length CDR3 reads as CASSLDTASGNTIYF. The V call is TRBV5-1, the J call TRBJ1-3; D gene uncertain. The CDR3 end falls 3 residues outside the read, so it is completed with the germline J gene. Germline-derived CDR1 and CDR2 are SGHRS and YFSETQ. CDR3 size: 15 residues. With 0 bases removed from V and 0 bases from J, the gap between germline ends came to 7 bases.